This note documents a single T cell receptor (beta chain) sequence. This clonotype appeared once. Its antigen remains undetermined. Given a much more abundant clone one base away, this may be a read error. The entry originates in a study of immune heterogeneity within non-small cell lung tumors (dated by TCRdb to the late 2010s). Broadly, across the study: By histology, several squamous cell carcinomas, 10 to 11 non-squamous carcinomas and 1 tumor not otherwise specified were included. For mutant peptides 8 to 11 amino acids long, netMHCpan-3.0 predicted neoantigen binding to the HLA alleles of each patient. To look at intratumoral immune heterogeneity, the study ran whole-exome sequencing, RNA-seq and TCR beta repertoire sequencing on several spatially distinct regions taken from every NSCLC tumor. TCR repertoire analysis included approximately 52 tumor loci from 15 patients, whereas transcriptome data included only approximately 48 loci from 11 to 12 patients.

Genomic DNA was extracted from bulk tumor tissue and used as the TCR template, and approximately 600 ng gDNA was amplified per sample. During surgery, several biopsies were collected from each primary tumor and placed as far from one another as possible within the tumor mass. The study cohort was described as untreated and was composed of newly diagnosed NSCLC cases undergoing curative surgery. The donor group was made up of 15 newly diagnosed non-small cell lung cancer patients undergoing surgery with curative intent. A couple of independent pathologists examined the resected tumor masses. Only high-quality DNA and RNA samples were carried forward to sequencing. The TCR beta CDR3 region was amplified with a multiplex PCR system, in which a first round of approximately 10 cycles was run using 32 V-gene forward and 13 J-gene reverse primers. First-round PCR used a QIAGEN Multiplex PCR Kit, and primer sequences were filed in Chinese patent CN105087789A. A second PCR round added Illumina universal primers using the Phusion High-Fidelity PCR Kit. Paired-end sequencing of TCR libraries was carried out on the Illumina HiSeq X Ten platform at a read length of 151 bp. For the original study's pipeline: Cutadapt removed reads without multiplex PCR primers, PEAR merged read pairs, and MiXCR with default settings called CDR3 regions. Shannon entropy measured repertoire diversity, and clonality was calculated as one minus the Shannon entropy divided by the ln of the count of productive unique sequences. Clonotypes at a frequency of at least 0.5% were defined as dominant or high-frequency T-cell clones. TCRdb reworked the public reads: Q25 trimming with fastp, MiXCR clone assembly, productive beta chains retained. Each CDR3 protein gets just one entry, which takes the most common genes and DNA from the rows behind it. TCRdb's processing, not the authors', yielded these V and J calls. The sample profile shows some 3,500 distinct CDR3 sequences; around 51% of them were found once. The ten largest account for approximately 12% of the sample.

Summary of the overall study and its limitations: A statistically significant but moderate positive correlation (R approximately 0.31) was observed between local T-cell repertoire clonality and local tumor mutational burden. High-frequency TCR beta clonotypes were largely distinct between individual patients. Within a given patient, the same dominant CDR3B clonotypes showed up repeatedly across loci, although different tumor locations also carried unique high-frequency clones.

The CDR3 contains 13 residues, cysteine and phenylalanine counted. Kept here is only the CDR3 DNA, which spans 39 bases and is read in frame from base 1. From a lookup of the germline V gene, CDR1 and CDR2 are SQVTM and ANQGSEA. The sample comprised lung tumor tissue. The receptor's source is a man between 60 and 75 years old with non-small cell lung cancer. Here the chain combines TRBV29-1 and TRBJ2-3; no D gene is confidently identified. CDR3 reads: CSVEQTFTDRQYF. Here is the DNA: TGCAGCGTTGAACAAACATTCACAGATAGGCAGTATTTT.